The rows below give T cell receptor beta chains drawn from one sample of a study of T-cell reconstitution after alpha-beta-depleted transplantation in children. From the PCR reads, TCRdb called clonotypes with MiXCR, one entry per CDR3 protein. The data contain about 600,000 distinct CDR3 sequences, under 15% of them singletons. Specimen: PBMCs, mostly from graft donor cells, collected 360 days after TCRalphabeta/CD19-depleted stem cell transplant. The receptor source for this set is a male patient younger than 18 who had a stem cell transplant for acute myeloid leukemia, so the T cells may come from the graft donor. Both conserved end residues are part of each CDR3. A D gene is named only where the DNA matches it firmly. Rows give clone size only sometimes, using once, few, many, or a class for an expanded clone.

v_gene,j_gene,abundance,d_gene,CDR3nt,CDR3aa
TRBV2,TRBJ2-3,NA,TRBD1,TGTGCCCGCAGTTTAGGGGACAGGGGTTCCTCACTGGGCACAGATACGCAGTATTTT,CARSLGDRGSSLGTDTQYF
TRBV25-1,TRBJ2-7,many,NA,TGTGCCAGCAGTGCGATCTACGAGCAGTACTTC,CASSAIYEQYF
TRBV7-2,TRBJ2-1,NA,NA,TGTGCCAGCAGCCGACTTAGCAATGAGCAGTTCTTC,CASSRLSNEQFF
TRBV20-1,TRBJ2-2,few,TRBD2,TGCAGTGCTAGATCGGGACTAGTCACCGGGGAGCTGTTTTTT,CSARSGLVTGELFF
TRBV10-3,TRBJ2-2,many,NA,TGTGCCATCAGTGAGTCGAAGGGGGACACCGGGGAGCTGTTTTTT,CAISESKGDTGELFF
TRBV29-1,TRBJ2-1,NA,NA,TGCAGCGTTGAAGGGGCCCTGGAGCTAGCCGCCTACAATGAGCAGTTCTTC,CSVEGALELAAYNEQFF
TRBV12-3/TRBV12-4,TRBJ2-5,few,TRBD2,TGTGCCAGCAGGATAGCGGGAGGAGGTCAAGAGACCCAGTACTTC,CASRIAGGGQETQYF
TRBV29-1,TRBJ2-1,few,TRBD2,TGCAGCGTTGGACCGGGACTAGCGGGTAATGAGCAGTTCTTC,CSVGPGLAGNEQFF
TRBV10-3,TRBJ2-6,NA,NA,TGTGCCATCAAGGCTAGCGTGAGCTCTGGGGCCAACGTCCTGACTTTC,CAIKASVSSGANVLTF
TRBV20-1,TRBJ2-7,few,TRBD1,TGCAGTGCTAGAAGTCCCCCGGGACAGGTCTCCTACGAGCAGTACTTC,CSARSPPGQVSYEQYF
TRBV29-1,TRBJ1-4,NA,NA,TGCAGCGTTGGGGGACGGCTGCAAGAAAAACTGTTTTTT,CSVGGRLQEKLFF
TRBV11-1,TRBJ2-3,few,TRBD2,TGTGCCAGCAGCGAGACTAGGACTAGCGCAGATACGCAGTATTTT,CASSETRTSADTQYF
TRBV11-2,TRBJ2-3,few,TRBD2,TGTGCCAGCAGCTTATCCGGGAGGGCCGGAGACACAGATACGCAGTATTTT,CASSLSGRAGDTDTQYF
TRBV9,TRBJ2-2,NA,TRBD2,TGTGCCAGCAGCGTCCGACCTAGCGGCACCAACACCGGGGAGCTGTTTTTT,CASSVRPSGTNTGELFF